This T cell receptor (beta chain) was identified during a study of blood T cell repertoires in COVID-19. V lost 5 bases to trimming and J lost 2 bases; unmatched junction nucleotides: 4. Looked up from germline, CDR1 is MDHEN and CDR2 is SYDVKM. This CDR3 comprises 14 residues. In the authors' workflow: By means of reference gene primer amplification, nucleated cell counts were estimated. Measured with immunoSEQ multiplex PCR; TCRdb has only the in-frame clones, and not every one. The V and J calls and the clone size are those of that table, but D and trimming were determined from the DNA. The table lists 300,000 to 400,000 clones, around nine tenths of them singletons, with 2.5% to 3.5% in the top ten.

The sequence was obtained from a human donor in a cohort sampled during active COVID-19. The chain carries TRBV28 and TRBJ2-7, with TRBD1 identical over 9 bases. Input material: peripheral blood. CDR3 region: CASSRTGVPYEQYF. CDR3 DNA sequence: TGTGCCAGCAGTAGGACAGGGGTCCCCTACGAGCAGTACTTC.